Ten or more counts support the clone carrying this T cell receptor beta chain. What it recognizes is unknown. This sample stems from a study of T-cell memory formation after mild COVID-19. Points from the study as a whole: Of the contracting clones, CD4+ ones lay mainly in CM and EM, and CD8+ ones in EMRA. Cross-reactive memory apparently joined, as some responding clones appeared in pre-infection memory.

V gave up 2 bases and J gave up 0 bases; unmatched junction bases: 6. Germline CDR1 is DFQATT and CDR2 is SNEGSKA (reference sequence). The CDR3 contains 17 residues. From 5'RACE with constant-segment primers came TCR alpha and TCR beta cDNA libraries that carried sample barcodes and UMIs. TCRdb reanalysed the 5' RACE reads using MiXCR and keeps one entry per CDR3 protein. The repertoire includes roughly 560,000 distinct CDR3 sequences, roughly 20% of them detected once, and approximately 12% sits in the top ten. Sequencing was performed on PBMCs or a T cell subset sorted from them (not recorded which). This chain links TRBV20-1 with TRBJ2-3; 12 nucleotides line up with TRBD2. The TCR was taken from an adult woman who had mild COVID-19 (a few samples of this study predate the infection). Cell type and time point are not known. This CDR3 is CSARSSGGAGSTDTQYF. For the CDR3, the DNA is TGCAGTGCTAGATCTAGCGGGGGGGCGGGGAGCACAGATACGCAGTATTTT.